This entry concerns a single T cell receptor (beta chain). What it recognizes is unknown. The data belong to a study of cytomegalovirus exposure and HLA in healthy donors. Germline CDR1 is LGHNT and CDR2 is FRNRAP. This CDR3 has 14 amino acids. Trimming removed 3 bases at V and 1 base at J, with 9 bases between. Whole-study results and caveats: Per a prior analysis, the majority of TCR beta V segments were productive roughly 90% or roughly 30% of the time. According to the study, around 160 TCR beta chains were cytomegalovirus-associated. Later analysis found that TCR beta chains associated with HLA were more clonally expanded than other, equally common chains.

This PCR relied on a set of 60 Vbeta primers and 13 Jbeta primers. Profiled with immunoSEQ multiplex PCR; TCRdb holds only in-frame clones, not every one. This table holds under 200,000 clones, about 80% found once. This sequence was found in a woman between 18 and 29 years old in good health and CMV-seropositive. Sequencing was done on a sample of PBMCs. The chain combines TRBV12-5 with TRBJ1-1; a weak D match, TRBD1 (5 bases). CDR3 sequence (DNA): TGTGCTAGTGGTTTAGGACATCCGAACACTGAAGCTTTCTTT. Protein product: CASGLGHPNTEAFF.